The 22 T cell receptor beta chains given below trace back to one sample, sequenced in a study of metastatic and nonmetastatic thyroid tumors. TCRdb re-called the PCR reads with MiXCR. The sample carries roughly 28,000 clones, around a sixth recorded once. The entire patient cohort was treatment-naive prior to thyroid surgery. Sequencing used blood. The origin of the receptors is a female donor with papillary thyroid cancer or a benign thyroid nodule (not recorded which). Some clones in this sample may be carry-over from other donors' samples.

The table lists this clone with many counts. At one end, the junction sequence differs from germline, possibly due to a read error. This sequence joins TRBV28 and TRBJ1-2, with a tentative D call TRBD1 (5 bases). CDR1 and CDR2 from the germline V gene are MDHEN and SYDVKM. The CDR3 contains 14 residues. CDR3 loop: CASRSYRSNDGYTF. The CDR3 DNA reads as TGTGCCAGCAGGAGCTACAGGAGTAACGATGGCTACACCTTC.

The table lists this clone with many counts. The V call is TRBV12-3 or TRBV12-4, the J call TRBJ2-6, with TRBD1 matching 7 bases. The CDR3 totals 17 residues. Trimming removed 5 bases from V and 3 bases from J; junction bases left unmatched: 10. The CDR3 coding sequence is TGTGCCAGCAGTACCGACAGGGCCTCTGGTGGGGCCAACGTCCTGACTTTC. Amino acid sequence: CASSTDRASGGANVLTF.

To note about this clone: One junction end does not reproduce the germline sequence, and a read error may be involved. CDR3 DNA sequence: TGTGCCAGCAGTTGGGACGCGATCTCTGTAAACACCATATATTTT. Residues: CASSWDAISVNTIYF. V gene TRBV12-3 or TRBV12-4 combines with J gene TRBJ1-3; tentatively, D is TRBD1 (5 bases). This CDR3 has 15 residues.

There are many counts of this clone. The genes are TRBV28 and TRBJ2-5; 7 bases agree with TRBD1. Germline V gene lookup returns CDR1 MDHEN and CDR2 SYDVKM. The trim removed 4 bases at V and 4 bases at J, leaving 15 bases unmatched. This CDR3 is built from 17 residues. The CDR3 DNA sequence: TGTGCCAGCAGTTCCCGGAATCCGACAGGGAGAGGAGAGACCCAGTACTTC. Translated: CASSSRNPTGRGETQYF.

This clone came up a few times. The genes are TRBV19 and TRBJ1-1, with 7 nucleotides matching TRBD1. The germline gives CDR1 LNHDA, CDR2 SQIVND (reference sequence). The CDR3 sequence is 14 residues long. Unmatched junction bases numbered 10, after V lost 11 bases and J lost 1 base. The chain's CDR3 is CAARNRGGNTEAFF. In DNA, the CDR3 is TGTGCCGCAAGAAACAGGGGTGGGAACACTGAAGCTTTCTTT.

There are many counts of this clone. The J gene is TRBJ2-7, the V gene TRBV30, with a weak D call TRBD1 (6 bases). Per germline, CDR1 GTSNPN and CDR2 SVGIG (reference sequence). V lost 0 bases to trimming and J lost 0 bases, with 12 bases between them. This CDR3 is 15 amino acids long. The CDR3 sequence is CAWSVAGTYSYEQYF. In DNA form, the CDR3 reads TGTGCCTGGAGTGTCGCCGGGACATACTCCTACGAGCAGTACTTC.

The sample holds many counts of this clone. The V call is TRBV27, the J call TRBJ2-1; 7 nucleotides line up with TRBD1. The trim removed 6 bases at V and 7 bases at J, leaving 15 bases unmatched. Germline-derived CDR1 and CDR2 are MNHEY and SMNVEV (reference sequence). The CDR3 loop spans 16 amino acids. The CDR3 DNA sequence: TGTGCCAGCAGAACGGGACAGCTTTTTATAGGGAATGAGCAGTTCTTC. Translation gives CASRTGQLFIGNEQFF.

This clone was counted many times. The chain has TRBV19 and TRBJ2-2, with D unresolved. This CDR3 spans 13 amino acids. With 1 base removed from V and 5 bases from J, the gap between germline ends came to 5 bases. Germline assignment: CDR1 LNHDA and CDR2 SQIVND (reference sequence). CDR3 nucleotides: TGTGCCAGTAGTATAGGAGAAACCGGGGAGCTGTTTTTT. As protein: CASSIGETGELFF.

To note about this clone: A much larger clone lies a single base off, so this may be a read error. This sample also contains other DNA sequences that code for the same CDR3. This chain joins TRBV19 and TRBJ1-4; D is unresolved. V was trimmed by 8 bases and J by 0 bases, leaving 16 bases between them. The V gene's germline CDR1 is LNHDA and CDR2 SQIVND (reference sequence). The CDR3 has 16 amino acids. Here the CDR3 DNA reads TGTGCCAGTGCCGGTGCGGAGTACTCAACTAATGAAAAACTGTTTTTT. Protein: CASAGAEYSTNEKLFF.

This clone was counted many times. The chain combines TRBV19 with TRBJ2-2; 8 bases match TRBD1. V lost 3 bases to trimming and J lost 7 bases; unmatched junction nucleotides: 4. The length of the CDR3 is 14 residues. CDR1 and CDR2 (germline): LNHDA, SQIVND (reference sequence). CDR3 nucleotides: TGTGCCAGTAGTATGTCAGGGGGCAGCGGGGAGCTGTTTTTT. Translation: CASSMSGGSGELFF.

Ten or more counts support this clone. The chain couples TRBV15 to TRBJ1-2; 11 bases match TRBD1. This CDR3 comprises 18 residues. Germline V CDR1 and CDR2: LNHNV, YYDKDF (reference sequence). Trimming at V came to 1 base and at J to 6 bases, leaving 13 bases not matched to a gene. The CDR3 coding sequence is TGTGCCACCAGCAGAGGGACAGGGGGCTTCTGGAGTAATAATGGCTACACCTTC. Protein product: CATSRGTGGFWSNNGYTF.

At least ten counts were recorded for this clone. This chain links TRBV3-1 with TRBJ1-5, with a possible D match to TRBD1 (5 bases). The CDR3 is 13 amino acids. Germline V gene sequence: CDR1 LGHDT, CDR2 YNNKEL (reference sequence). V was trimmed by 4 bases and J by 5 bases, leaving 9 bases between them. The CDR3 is CASSRGRDQPQHF. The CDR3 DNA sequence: TGTGCCAGCAGCCGGGGGAGGGATCAGCCCCAGCATTTT.

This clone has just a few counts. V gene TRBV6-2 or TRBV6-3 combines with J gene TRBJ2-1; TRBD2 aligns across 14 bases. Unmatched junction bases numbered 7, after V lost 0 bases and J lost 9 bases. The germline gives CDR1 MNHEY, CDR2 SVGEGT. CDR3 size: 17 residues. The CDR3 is CASSYSIGTSGRLEQFF. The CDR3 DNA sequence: TGTGCCAGCAGTTACTCGATCGGGACTAGCGGGAGACTTGAGCAGTTCTTC.

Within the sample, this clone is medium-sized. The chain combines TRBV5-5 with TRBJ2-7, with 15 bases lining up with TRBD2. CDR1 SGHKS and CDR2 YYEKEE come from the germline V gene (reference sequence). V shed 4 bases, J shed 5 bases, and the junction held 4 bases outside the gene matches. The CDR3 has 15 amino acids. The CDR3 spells CASSPGLAGGNEQYF. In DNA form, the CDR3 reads TGTGCCAGCAGCCCGGGACTAGCGGGAGGTAACGAGCAGTACTTC.

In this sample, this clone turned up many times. CDR3 nucleotide sequence: TGCAGTGCCCTCCGGGACTATTCCACCGGGGAGCTGTTTTTT. Residues: CSALRDYSTGELFF. V usage is TRBV20-1 and J usage is TRBJ2-2; 7 bases match TRBD2. Germline CDR1 and CDR2: DFQATT and SNEGSKA (reference sequence). CDR3 length equals 14 residues. Trimming cost V 6 bases and J 4 bases; bases outside gene matches: 8.

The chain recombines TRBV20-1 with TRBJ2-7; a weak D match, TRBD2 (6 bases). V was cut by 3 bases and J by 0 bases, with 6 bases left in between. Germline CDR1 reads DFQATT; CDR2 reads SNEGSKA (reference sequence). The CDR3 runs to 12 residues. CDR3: CSASGSSYEQYF. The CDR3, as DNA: TGCAGTGCTAGCGGGAGCTCCTACGAGCAGTACTTC.

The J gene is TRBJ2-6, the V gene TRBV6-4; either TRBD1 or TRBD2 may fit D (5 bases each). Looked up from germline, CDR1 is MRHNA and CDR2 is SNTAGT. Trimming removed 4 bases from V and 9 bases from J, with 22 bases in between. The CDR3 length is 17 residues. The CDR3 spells CASSALASGAGFNVLTF. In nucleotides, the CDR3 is TGTGCCAGCAGTGCCCTCGCCTCCGGGGCTGGGTTCAACGTCCTGACTTTC.

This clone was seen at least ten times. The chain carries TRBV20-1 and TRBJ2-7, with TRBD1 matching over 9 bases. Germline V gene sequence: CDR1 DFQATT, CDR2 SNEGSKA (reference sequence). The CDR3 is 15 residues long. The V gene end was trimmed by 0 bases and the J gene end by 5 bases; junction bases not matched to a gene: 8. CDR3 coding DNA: TGCAGTGCTAGAGATGCCGGGACAGGGTTCCACGAGCAGTACTTC. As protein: CSARDAGTGFHEQYF.

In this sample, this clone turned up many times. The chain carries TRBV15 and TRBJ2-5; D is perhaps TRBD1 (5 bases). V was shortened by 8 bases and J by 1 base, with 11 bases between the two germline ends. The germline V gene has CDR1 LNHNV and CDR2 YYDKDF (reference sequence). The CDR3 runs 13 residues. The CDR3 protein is CATASQGQETQYF. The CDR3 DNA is TGTGCCACCGCGTCTCAGGGCCAAGAGACCCAGTACTTC.

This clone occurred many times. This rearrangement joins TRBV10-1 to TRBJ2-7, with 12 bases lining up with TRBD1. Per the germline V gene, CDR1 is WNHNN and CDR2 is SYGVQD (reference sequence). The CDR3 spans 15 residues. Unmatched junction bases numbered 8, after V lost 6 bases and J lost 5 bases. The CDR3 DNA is TGCGCCAGCAGCCGAGGGGGACAGGGGGCCGACGAGCAGTACTTC. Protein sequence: CASSRGGQGADEQYF.

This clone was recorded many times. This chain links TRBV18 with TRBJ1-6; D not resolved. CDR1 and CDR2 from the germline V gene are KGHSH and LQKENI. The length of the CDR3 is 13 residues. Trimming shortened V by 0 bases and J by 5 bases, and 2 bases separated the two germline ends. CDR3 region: CASSPPNNSPLHF. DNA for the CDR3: TGTGCCAGCTCACCACCTAATAATTCACCCCTCCACTTT.

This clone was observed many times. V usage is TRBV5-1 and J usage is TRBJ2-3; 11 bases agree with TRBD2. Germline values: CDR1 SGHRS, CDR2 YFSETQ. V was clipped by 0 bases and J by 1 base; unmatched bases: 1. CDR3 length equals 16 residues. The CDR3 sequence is CASSLVTSGGTDTQYF. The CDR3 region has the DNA TGCGCCAGCAGCTTGGTGACTAGCGGGGGCACAGATACGCAGTATTTT. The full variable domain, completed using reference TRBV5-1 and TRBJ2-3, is KAGVTQTPRYLIKTRGQQVTLSCSPISGHRSVSWYQQTPGQGLQFLFEYFSETQRNKGNFPGRFSGRQFSNSRSEMNVSTLELGDSALYLCASSLVTSGGTDTQYFGPGTRLTVL.